These 8 T cell receptor beta chains came from one sample sequenced in a study of OX40 agonist ivuxolimab in advanced cancers. Sequenced by immunoSEQ multiplex PCR; TCRdb stores in-frame clones only, minus some. The sample shows over 55,000 clones, about 86% of them seen only once. The sample here was CD4+ or CD8+ T cells sorted from blood, taken in a trial of the OX40 agonist ivuxolimab. Receptors originate from an adult with an advanced solid tumor such as melanoma, head and neck, liver or kidney cancer.

This rearrangement joins TRBV27 to TRBJ2-7; TRBD2 matches at 13 bases. Trimming took 6 bases from V and 2 from J; bases not matched to a gene: 1. The CDR3 has 14 amino acids. Per the germline V gene, CDR1 is MNHEY and CDR2 is SMNVEV (reference sequence). For the CDR3, the DNA is TGTGCCAGCAGGGGACTAGCGGGGACCTACGAGCAGTACTTC. Translated: CASRGLAGTYEQYF.

The chain uses TRBV18 and TRBJ2-5; D possibly corresponds to TRBD2 (6 bases). The DNA end is more similar to TRBJ2-7, so the J call may be wrong. The CDR3 contains 14 residues. CDR1 KGHSH and CDR2 LQKENI come from the germline V gene. The CDR3 is CASSPGGVIYEQYF. CDR3 sequence (DNA): TGTGCCAGCTCACCCGGCGGGGTAATATACGAGCAGTACTTC.

The chain couples TRBV9 to TRBJ1-5; no definite D call. V lost 3 bases and J 1 base, leaving 11 bases between the germline ends. Germline CDR1 is SGDLS and CDR2 is YYNGEE. The CDR3 consists of 15 residues. In DNA form, the CDR3 reads TGTGCCAGCAGCGCATCTGACACAAGCAATCAGCCCCAGCATTTT. It yields the protein CASSASDTSNQPQHF.

The chain uses TRBV6-6 and TRBJ2-7; tentatively, D is TRBD1 or TRBD2 (5 bases each). Germline loops: CDR1 MNHNY, CDR2 SVGAGI (reference sequence). Trimming stripped 6 bases from V and 3 bases from J, with 9 bases between. The CDR3 length is 12 residues. The CDR3 reads CASRGTIYEQYF. For the CDR3, the DNA is TGTGCCAGCAGAGGGACCATCTACGAGCAGTACTTC.

This chain connects TRBV11-1 to TRBJ1-1, with D unclear. The CDR3 has 13 amino acids. Trimming removed 3 bases from V and 5 bases from J, with 10 bases in between. Germline V CDR1 and CDR2: SGHAT, FQDESV (reference sequence). CDR3 sequence reads: CASSFNGGTEAFF. CDR3 DNA sequence: TGTGCCAGCAGCTTTAACGGCGGGACTGAAGCTTTCTTT. Variable domain in full (rest from reference TRBV11-1 and TRBJ1-1): EAEVAQSPRYKITEKSQAVAFWCDPISGHATLYWYRQILGQGPELLVQFQDESVVDDSQLPKDRFSAERLKGVDSTLKIQPAELGDSAMYLCASSFNGGTEAFFGQGTRLTVV.

The chain joins TRBV6-5 to TRBJ1-5; TRBD1 aligns across 7 bases. Germline V gene data show CDR1 as MNHEY and CDR2 as SVGAGI. Trimming cost V 6 bases and J 4 bases; bases outside gene matches: 9. The CDR3 contains 15 residues. CDR3 region: CASSWDSAPNQPQHF. Here the CDR3 DNA reads TGTGCCAGCAGCTGGGACAGCGCTCCGAATCAGCCCCAGCATTTT.

The chain joins TRBV6-1 to TRBJ2-2, with 8 bases aligning to TRBD1. Germline V gives CDR1 MNHNS, CDR2 SASEGT. After removal of 10 bases from V and 4 bases from J, the junction contained 11 bases not matched to a gene. There are 15 residues in the CDR3. CDR3 region: CATSHRDRSTGELFF. The CDR3 DNA is TGTGCCACCTCCCACCGGGACAGGTCCACCGGGGAGCTGTTTTTT.

The V call is TRBV7-2, the J call TRBJ1-3; D might be TRBD1 (5 bases). Deletions cut 7 bases from V and 2 bases from J, with 12 bases between. CDR1 is SGHTA, CDR2 FQGNSA, per germline. This CDR3 is built from 14 residues. In DNA, the CDR3 is TGTGCCAGCACACAGGCACAGCCTGGAAACACCATATATTTT. Translated: CASTQAQPGNTIYF. The full variable domain, in which reference TRBV7-2 and TRBJ1-3 provide the parts outside the CDR3, is GAGVSQSPSNKVTEKGKDVELRCDPISGHTALYWYRQSLGQGLEFLIYFQGNSAPDKSGLPSDRFSAERTGGSVSTLTIQRTQQEDSAVYLCASTQAQPGNTIYFGEGSWLTVV.